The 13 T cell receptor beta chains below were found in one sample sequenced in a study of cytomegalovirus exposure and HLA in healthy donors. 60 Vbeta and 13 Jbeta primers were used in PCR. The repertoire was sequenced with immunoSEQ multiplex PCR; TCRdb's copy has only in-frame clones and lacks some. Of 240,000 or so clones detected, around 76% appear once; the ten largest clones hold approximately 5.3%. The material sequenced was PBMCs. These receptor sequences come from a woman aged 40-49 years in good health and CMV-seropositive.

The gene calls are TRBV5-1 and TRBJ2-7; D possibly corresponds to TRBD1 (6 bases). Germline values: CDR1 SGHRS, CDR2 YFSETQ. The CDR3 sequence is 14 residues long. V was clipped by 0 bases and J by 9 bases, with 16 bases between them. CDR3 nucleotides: TGCGCCAGCAGCTTGGTATCAGGGGATGGAGGGCAGTACTTC. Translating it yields CASSLVSGDGGQYF.

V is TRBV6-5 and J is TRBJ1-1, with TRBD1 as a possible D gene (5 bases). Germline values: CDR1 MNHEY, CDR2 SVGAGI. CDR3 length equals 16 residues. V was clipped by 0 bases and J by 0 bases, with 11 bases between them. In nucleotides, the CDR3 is TGTGCCAGCAGTTACTCTCCTCGGGGGTTGAACACTGAAGCTTTCTTT. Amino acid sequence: CASSYSPRGLNTEAFF.

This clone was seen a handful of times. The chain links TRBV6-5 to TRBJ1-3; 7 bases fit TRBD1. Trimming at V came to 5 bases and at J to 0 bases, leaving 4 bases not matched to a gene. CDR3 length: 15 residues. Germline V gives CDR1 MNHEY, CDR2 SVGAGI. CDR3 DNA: TGTGCCAGCAGTGCGGACAGGAGCTCTGGAAACACCATATATTTT. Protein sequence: CASSADRSSGNTIYF.

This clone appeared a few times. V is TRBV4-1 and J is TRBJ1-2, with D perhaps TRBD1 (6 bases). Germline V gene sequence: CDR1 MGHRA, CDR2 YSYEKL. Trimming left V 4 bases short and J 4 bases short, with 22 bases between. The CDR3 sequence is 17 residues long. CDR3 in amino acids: CASSPSFAGALSYGYTF. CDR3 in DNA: TGCGCCAGCAGCCCTTCCTTTGCGGGGGCCTTAAGCTATGGCTACACCTTC.

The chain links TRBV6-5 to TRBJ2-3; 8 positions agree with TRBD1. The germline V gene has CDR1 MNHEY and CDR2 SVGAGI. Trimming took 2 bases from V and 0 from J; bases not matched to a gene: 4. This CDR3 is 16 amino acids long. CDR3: CASSYPRTGSTDTQYF. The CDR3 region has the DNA TGTGCCAGCAGTTACCCCAGGACAGGGAGCACAGATACGCAGTATTTT.

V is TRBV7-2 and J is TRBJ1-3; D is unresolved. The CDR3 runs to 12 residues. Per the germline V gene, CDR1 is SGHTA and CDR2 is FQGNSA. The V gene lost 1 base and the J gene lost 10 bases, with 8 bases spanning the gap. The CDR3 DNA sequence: TGTGCCAGCAGCTTAGAACTTTATACCATATATTTT. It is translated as CASSLELYTIYF.

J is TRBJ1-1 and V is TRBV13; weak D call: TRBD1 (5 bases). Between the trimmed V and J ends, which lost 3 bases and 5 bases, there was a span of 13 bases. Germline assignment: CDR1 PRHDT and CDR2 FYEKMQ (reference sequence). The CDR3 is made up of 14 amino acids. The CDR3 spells CASSLNGRGTEAFF. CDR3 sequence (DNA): TGTGCCAGCAGCTTGAACGGCCGGGGGACTGAAGCTTTCTTT. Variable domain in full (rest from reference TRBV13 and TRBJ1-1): AAGVIQSPRHLIKEKRETATLKCYPIPRHDTVYWYQQGPGQDPQFLISFYEKMQSDKGSIPDRFSAQQFSDYHSELNMSSLELGDSALYFCASSLNGRGTEAFFGQGTRLTVV.

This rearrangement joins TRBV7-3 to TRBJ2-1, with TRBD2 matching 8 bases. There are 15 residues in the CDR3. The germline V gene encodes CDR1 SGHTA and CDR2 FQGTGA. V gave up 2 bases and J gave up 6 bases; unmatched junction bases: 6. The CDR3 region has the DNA TGTGCCAGCAGCTTATTAAGCGGGAGTTTCAATGAGCAGTTCTTC. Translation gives CASSLLSGSFNEQFF. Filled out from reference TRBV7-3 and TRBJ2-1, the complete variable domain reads GAGVSQTPSNKVTEKGKYVELRCDPISGHTALYWYRQSLGQGPEFLIYFQGTGAADDSGLPNDRFFAVRPEGSVSTLKIQRTERGDSAVYLCASSLLSGSFNEQFFGPGTRLTVL.

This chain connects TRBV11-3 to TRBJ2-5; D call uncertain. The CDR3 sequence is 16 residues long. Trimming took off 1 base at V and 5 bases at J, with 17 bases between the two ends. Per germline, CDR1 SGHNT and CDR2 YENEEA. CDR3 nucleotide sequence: TGTGCCAGCAGCTTAGTTTCGTGGCCGCAGGCGGAGACCCAGTACTTC. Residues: CASSLVSWPQAETQYF.

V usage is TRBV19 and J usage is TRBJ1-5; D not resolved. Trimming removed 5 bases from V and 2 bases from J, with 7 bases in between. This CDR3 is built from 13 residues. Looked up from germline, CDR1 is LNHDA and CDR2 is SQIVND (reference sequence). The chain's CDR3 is CASSLLGNQPQHF. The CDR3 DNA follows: TGTGCCAGTAGTTTATTAGGCAATCAGCCCCAGCATTTT.

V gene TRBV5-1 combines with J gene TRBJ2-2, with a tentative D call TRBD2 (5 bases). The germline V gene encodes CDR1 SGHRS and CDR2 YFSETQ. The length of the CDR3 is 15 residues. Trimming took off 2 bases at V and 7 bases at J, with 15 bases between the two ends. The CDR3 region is CASSLTISDGGELFF. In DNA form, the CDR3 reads TGCGCCAGCAGCTTAACGATTAGCGACGGCGGGGAGCTGTTTTTT. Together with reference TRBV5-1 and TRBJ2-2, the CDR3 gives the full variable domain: KAGVTQTPRYLIKTRGQQVTLSCSPISGHRSVSWYQQTPGQGLQFLFEYFSETQRNKGNFPGRFSGRQFSNSRSEMNVSTLELGDSALYLCASSLTISDGGELFFGEGSRLTVL.

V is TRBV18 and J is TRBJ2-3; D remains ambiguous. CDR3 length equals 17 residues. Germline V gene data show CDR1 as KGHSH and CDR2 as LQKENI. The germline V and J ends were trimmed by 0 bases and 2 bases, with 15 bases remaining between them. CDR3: CASSPPKQSRYTDTQYF. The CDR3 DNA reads TGTGCCAGCTCACCACCGAAACAGAGCCGATACACAGATACGCAGTATTTT.

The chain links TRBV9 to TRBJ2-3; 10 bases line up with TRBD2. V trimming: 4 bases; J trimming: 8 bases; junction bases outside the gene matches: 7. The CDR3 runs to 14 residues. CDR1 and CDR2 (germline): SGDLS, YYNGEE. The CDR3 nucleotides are TGTGCCAGCAGCTTAAGCGGGGGGGCGGCTACGCAGTATTTT. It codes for CASSLSGGAATQYF.